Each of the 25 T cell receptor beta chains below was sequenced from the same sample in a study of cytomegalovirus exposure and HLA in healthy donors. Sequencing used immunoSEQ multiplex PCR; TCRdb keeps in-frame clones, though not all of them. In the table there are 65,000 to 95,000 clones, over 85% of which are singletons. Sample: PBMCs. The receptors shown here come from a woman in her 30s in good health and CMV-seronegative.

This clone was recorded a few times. CDR3 region: CASSGTVITEAFF. CDR3 nucleotide sequence: TGTGCCAGCAGTGGGACAGTGATCACTGAAGCTTTCTTT. The gene calls are TRBV6-1 and TRBJ1-1, with D tentatively TRBD1 (6 bases). Germline values: CDR1 MNHNS, CDR2 SASEGT. Trimming took 4 bases from V and 4 from J, leaving 10 bases between them. There are 13 residues in the CDR3.

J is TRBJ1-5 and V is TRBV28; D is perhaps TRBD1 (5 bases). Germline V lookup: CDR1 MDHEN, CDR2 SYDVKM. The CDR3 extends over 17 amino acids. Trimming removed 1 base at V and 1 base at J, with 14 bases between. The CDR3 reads CASSLFGAGWSNQPQHF. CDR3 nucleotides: TGTGCCAGCAGTTTATTTGGGGCAGGTTGGAGCAATCAGCCCCAGCATTTT. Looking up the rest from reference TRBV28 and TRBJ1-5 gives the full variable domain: DVKVTQSSRYLVKRTGEKVFLECVQDMDHENMFWYRQDPGLGLRLIYFSYDVKMKEKGDIPEGYSVSREKKERFSLILESASTNQTSMYLCASSLFGAGWSNQPQHFGDGTRLSIL.

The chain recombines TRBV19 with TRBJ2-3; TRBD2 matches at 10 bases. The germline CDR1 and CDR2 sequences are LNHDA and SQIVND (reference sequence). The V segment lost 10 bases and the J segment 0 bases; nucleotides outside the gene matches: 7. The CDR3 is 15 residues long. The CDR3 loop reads CANGTSANSTDTQYF. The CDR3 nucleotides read TGTGCCAACGGGACTAGCGCCAATAGCACAGATACGCAGTATTTT.

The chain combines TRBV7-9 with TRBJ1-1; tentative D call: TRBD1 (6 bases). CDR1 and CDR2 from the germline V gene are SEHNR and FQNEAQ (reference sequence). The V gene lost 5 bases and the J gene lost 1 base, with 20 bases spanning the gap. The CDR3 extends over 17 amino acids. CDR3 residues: CASSEIGGQSQNTEAFF. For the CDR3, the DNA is TGTGCCAGCAGCGAGATAGGGGGACAATCTCAGAACACTGAAGCTTTCTTT. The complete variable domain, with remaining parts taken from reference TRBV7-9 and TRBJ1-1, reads DTGVSQNPRHKITKRGQNVTFRCDPISEHNRLYWYRQTLGQGPEFLTYFQNEAQLEKSRLLSDRFSAERPKGSFSTLEIQRTEQGDSAMYLCASSEIGGQSQNTEAFFGQGTRLTVV.

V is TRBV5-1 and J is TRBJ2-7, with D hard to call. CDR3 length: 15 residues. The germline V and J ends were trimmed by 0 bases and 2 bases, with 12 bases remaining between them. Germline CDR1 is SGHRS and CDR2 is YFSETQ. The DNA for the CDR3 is TGCGCCAGCAGCTTGGCCCCTCCTCCCCCCTACGAGCAGTACTTC. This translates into CASSLAPPPPYEQYF. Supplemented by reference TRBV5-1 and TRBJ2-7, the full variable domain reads KAGVTQTPRYLIKTRGQQVTLSCSPISGHRSVSWYQQTPGQGLQFLFEYFSETQRNKGNFPGRFSGRQFSNSRSEMNVSTLELGDSALYLCASSLAPPPPYEQYFGPGTRLTVT.

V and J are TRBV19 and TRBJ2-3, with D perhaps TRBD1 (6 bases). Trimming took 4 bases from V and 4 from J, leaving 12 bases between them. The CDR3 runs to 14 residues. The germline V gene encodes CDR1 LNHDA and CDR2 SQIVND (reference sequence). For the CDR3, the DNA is TGTGCCAGTAGTAGCCGCCACAGGGCAGATACGCAGTATTTT. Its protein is CASSSRHRADTQYF.

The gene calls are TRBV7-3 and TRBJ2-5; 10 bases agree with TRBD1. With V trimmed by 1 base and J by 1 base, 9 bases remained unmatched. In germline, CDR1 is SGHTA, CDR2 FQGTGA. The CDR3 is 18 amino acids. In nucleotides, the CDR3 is TGTGCCAGCAGCTTAAGGGGTCTTGGACAGGGGGTCCAAGAGACCCAGTACTTC. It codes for CASSLRGLGQGVQETQYF.

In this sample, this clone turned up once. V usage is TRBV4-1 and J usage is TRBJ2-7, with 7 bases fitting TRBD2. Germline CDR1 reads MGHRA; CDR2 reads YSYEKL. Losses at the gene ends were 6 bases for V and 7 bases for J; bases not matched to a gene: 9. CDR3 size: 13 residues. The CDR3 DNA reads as TGCGCCAGCAGTCATAGCGGGCCCTCTGAGCAGTACTTC. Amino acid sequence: CASSHSGPSEQYF.

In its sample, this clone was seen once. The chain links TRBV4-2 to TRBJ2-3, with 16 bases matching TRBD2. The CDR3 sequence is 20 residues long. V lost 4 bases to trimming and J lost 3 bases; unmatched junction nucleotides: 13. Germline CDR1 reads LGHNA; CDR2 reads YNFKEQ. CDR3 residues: CASSPDPGLAGGPGTDTQYF. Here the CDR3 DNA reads TGTGCCAGCAGCCCTGATCCGGGACTAGCGGGGGGGCCTGGAACAGATACGCAGTATTTT.

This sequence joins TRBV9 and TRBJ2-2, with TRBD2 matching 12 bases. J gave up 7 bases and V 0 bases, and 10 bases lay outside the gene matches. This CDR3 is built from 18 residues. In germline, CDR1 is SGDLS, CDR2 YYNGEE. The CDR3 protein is CASSVDSTSGRYGGELFF. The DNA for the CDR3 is TGTGCCAGCAGCGTAGATAGCACTAGCGGGAGGTATGGCGGGGAGCTGTTTTTT.

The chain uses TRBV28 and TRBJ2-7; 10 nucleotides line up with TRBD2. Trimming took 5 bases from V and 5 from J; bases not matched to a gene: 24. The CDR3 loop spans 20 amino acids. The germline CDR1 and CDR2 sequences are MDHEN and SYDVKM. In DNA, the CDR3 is TGTGCCAGCAGTGCGCCTATATGGGCTAGCGGGGGTCCTTTAGCGGACGAGCAGTACTTC. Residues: CASSAPIWASGGPLADEQYF. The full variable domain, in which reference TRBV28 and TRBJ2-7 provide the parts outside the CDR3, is DVKVTQSSRYLVKRTGEKVFLECVQDMDHENMFWYRQDPGLGLRLIYFSYDVKMKEKGDIPEGYSVSREKKERFSLILESASTNQTSMYLCASSAPIWASGGPLADEQYFGPGTRLTVT.

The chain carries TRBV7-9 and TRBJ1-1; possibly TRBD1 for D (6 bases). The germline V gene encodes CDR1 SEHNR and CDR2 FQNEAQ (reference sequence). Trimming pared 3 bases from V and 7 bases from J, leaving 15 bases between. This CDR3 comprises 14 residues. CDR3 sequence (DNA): TGTGCCAGCAGCTTTCTACAGGGAAGAGGTGAAGCTTTCTTT. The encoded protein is CASSFLQGRGEAFF. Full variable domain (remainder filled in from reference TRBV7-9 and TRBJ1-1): DTGVSQNPRHKITKRGQNVTFRCDPISEHNRLYWYRQTLGQGPEFLTYFQNEAQLEKSRLLSDRFSAERPKGSFSTLEIQRTEQGDSAMYLCASSFLQGRGEAFFGQGTRLTVV.

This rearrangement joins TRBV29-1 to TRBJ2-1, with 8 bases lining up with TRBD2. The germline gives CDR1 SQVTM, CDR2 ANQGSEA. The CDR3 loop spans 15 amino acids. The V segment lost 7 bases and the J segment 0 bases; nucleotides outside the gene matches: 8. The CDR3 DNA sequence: TGCAGCGCAGCGACTCTAGCGGGCTCCTACAATGAGCAGTTCTTC. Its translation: CSAATLAGSYNEQFF.

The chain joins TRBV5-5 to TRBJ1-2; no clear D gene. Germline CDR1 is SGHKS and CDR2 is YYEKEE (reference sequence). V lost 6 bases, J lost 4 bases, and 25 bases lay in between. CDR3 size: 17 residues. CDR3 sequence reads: CASTLSVGSRRAYGYTF. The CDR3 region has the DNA TGTGCCAGCACCTTATCGGTCGGGTCGCGTCGTGCCTATGGCTACACCTTC.

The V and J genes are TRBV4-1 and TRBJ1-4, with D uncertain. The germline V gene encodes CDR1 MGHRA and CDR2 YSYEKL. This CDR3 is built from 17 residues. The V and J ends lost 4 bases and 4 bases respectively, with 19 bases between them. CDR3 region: CASSRFGLRGSNEKLFF. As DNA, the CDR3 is TGCGCCAGCAGCCGATTCGGTTTGCGAGGCAGTAATGAAAAACTGTTTTTT.

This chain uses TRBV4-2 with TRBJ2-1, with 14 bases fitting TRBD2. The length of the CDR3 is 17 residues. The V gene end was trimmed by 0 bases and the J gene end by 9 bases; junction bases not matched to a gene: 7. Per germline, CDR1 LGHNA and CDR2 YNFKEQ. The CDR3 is CASSQDGTSGSISEQFF. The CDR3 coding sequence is TGTGCCAGCAGCCAAGATGGGACTAGCGGGAGTATTAGTGAGCAGTTCTTC.

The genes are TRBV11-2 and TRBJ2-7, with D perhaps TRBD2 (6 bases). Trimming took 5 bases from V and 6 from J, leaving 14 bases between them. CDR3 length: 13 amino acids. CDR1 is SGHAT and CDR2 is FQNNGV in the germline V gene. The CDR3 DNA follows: TGTGCCAGCAGCCTACGGGAGAGGGTCGAGCAGTACTTC. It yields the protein CASSLRERVEQYF.

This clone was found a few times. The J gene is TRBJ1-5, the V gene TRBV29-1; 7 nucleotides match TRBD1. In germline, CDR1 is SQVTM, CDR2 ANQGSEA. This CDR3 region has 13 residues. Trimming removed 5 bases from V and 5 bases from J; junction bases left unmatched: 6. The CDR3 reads CSVLVGGDQPQHF. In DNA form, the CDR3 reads TGCAGCGTTCTGGTAGGGGGCGATCAGCCCCAGCATTTT.

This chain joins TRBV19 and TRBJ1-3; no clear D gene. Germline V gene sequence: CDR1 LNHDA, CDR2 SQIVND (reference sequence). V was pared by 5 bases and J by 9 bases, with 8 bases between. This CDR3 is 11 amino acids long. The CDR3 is CASSRGGTIYF. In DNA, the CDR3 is TGTGCCAGTAGTCGGGGAGGCACCATATATTTT.

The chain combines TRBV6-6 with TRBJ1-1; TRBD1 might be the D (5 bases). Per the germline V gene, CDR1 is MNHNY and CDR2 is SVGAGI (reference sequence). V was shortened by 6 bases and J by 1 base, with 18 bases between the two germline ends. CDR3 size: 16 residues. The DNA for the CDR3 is TGTGCCAGCAGCCCCCTTTGGGGGGGAGCGAACACTGAAGCTTTCTTT. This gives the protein CASSPLWGGANTEAFF.

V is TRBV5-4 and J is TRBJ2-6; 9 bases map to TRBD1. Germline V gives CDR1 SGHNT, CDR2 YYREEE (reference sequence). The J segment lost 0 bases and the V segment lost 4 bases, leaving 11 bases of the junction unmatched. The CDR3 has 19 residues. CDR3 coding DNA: TGTGCCAGCAGCAATGACAGGGGGTACCTTAGCTCTGGGGCCAACGTCCTGACTTTC. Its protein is CASSNDRGYLSSGANVLTF. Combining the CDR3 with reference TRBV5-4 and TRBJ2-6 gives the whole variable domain ETGVTQSPTHLIKTRGQQVTLRCSSQSGHNTVSWYQQALGQGPQFIFQYYREEENGRGNFPPRFSGLQFPNYSSELNVNALELDDSALYLCASSNDRGYLSSGANVLTFGAGSRLTVL.

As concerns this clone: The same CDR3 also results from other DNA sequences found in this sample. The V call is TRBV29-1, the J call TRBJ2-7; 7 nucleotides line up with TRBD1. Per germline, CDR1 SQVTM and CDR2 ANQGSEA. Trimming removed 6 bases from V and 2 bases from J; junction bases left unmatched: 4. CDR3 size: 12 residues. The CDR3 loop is CSVGDRAYEQYF. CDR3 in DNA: TGCAGCGTGGGGGACAGAGCCTACGAGCAGTACTTC.

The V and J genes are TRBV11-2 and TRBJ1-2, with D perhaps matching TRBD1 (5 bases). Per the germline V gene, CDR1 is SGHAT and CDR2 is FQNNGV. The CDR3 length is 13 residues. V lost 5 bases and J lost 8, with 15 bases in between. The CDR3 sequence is CASSDTGGRGYTF. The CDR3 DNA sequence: TGTGCCAGCAGCGACACCGGGGGGAGGGGCTACACCTTC.

The CDR3 here is CSVTSGGASETQYF. The CDR3 region has the DNA TGCAGCGTTACTAGCGGGGGGGCGTCAGAGACCCAGTACTTC. The chain combines TRBV29-1 with TRBJ2-5; 13 positions match TRBD2. The CDR3 length is 14 residues. The V and J ends lost 5 bases and 4 bases, in that order; junction bases with no gene match: 4. The germline gives CDR1 SQVTM, CDR2 ANQGSEA.

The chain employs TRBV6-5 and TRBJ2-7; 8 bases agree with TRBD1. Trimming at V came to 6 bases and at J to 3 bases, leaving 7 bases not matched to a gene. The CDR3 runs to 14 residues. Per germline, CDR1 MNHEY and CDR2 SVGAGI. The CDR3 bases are TGTGCCAGCAGCTATACAGGGACAGGCTACGAGCAGTACTTC. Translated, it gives CASSYTGTGYEQYF.